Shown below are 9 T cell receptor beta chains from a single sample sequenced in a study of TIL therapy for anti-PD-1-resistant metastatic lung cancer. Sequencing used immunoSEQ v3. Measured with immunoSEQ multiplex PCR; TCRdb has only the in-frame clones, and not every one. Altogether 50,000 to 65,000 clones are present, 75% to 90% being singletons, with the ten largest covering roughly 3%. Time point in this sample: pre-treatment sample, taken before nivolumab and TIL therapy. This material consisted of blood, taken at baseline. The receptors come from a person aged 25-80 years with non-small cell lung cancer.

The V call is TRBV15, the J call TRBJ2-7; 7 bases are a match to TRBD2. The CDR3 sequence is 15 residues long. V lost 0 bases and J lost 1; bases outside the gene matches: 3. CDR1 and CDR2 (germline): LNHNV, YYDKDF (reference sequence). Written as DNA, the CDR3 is TGTGCCACCAGCAGAGAGGGCGGGAGTTCCTACGAGCAGTACTTC. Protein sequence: CATSREGGSSYEQYF.

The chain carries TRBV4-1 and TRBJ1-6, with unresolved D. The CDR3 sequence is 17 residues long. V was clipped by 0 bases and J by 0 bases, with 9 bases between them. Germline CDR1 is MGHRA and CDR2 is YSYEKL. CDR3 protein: CASSQDGWDSYNSPLHF. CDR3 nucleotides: TGCGCCAGCAGCCAAGATGGGTGGGACTCCTATAATTCACCCCTCCACTTT.

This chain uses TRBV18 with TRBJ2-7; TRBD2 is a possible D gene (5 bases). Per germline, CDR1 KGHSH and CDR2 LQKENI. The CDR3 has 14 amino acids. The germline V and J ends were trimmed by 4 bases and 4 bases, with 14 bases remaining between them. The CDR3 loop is CASSQVVTGYEQYF. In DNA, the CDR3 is TGTGCCAGCTCACAGGTTGTGACGGGGTACGAGCAGTACTTC.

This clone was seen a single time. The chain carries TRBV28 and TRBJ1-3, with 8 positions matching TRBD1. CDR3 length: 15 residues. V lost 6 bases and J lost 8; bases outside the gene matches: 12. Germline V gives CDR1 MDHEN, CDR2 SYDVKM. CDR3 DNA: TGTGCCAGCAGGCCTCAAGGACAGGGCAGCGACACCATATATTTT. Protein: CASRPQGQGSDTIYF.

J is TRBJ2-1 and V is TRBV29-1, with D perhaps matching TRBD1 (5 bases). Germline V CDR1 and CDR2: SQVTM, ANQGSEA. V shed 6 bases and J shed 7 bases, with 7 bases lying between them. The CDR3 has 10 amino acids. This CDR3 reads CSVDSNEQFF. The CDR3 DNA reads TGCAGCGTAGACAGTAATGAGCAGTTCTTC.

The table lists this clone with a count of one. The CDR3 bases are TGTGCCAGCAGTTTCGGACAGGGATTGGATCAGCCCCAGCATTTT. Amino acids: CASSFGQGLDQPQHF. The rearrangement uses TRBV27 and TRBJ1-5; 8 bases agree with TRBD1. This CDR3 has 15 residues. Germline CDR1 and CDR2: MNHEY and SMNVEV (reference sequence). The V segment lost 3 bases and the J segment 5 bases; nucleotides outside the gene matches: 6.

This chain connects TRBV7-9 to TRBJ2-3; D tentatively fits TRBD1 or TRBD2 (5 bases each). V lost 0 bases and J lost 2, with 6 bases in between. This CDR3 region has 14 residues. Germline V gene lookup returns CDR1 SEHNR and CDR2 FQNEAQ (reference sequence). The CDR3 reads CASSLAGTTDTQYF. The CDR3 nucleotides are TGTGCCAGCAGCTTAGCGGGGACCACAGATACGCAGTATTTT. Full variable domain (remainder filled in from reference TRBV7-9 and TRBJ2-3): DTGVSQNPRHKITKRGQNVTFRCDPISEHNRLYWYRQTLGQGPEFLTYFQNEAQLEKSRLLSDRFSAERPKGSFSTLEIQRTEQGDSAMYLCASSLAGTTDTQYFGPGTRLTVL.

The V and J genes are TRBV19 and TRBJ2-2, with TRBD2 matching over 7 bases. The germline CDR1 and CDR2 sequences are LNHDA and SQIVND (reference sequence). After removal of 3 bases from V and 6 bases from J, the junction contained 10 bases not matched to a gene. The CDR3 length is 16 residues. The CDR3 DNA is TGTGCCAGTAGTATGTTTGGGGGAGGGTTCGCCGGGGAGCTGTTTTTT. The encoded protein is CASSMFGGGFAGELFF. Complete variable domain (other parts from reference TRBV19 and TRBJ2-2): DGGITQSPKYLFRKEGQNVTLSCEQNLNHDAMYWYRQDPGQGLRLIYYSQIVNDFQKGDIAEGYSVSREKKESFPLTVTSAQKNPTAFYLCASSMFGGGFAGELFFGEGSRLTVL.

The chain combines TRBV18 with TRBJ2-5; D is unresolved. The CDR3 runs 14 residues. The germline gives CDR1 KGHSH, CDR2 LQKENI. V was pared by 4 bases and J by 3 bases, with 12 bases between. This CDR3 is CASSRETTEETQYF. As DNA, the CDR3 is TGTGCCAGCTCACGCGAGACCACTGAAGAGACCCAGTACTTC.